This is a list of T cell receptor beta chains from one sample in a study of spatial heterogeneity in lung cancer. MiXCR was run by TCRdb on the 5' RACE reads, yielding one entry per CDR3 protein. The sample yields about 2,200 distinct CDR3 sequences, roughly 17% seen once. The material sequenced was PBMCs, taken at surgery. These receptors were taken from a male donor with early-stage non-small cell lung cancer. CDR3s include the opening cysteine and the closing phenylalanine or tryptophan. Fields, in order: V gene, CDR3 length, D gene, CDR3 protein. The D gene is left open where the match is weak.

>TRBV20-1|12|TRBD1
CSALTGGEKLFF
>TRBV19|14|TRBD2
CASRSGGSGETQYF
>TRBV6-6|13|-
CASSYLSNSPLHF
>TRBV19|15|-
CASSFDSSGANVLTF
>TRBV12-3/TRBV12-4|15|TRBD1
CASSPRTGPLETQYF
>TRBV11-2|16|-
CASSFPPGEETGELFF
>TRBV7-8|16|-
CASSLNLQGGLGGYTF
>TRBV28|14|TRBD2
CASSFGLADHEQYF
>TRBV27|13|-
CASSLSRRNEQFF
>TRBV4-1|15|-
CASSQEGTSGNTIYF